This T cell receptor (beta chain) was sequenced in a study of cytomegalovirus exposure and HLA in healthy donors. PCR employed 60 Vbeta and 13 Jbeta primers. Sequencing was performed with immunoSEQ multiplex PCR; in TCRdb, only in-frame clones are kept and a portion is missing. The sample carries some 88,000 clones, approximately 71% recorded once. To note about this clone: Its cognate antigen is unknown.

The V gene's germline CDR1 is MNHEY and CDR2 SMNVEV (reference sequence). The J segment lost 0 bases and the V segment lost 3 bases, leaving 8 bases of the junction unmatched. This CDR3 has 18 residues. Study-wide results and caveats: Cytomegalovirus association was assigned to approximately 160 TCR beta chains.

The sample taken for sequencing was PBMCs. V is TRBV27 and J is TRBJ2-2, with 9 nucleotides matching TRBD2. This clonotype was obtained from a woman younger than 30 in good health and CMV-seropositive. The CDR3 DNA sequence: TGTGCCAGCAGTTTCTCCTTTCTAGCGGGAACGAACACCGGGGAGCTGTTTTTT. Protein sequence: CASSFSFLAGTNTGELFF.